Sequencing of this TCR beta chain was carried out in a study of blood T cell repertoires in COVID-19 (dated by TCRdb to the early 2020s). Some background on the complete study: Samples covering the acute and convalescent phases of COVID-19 were provided by collaborators in the United States, Italy and Spain. The material from the prospective study consisted of cDNA or gDNA derived from T cells, B-cell-depleted T cells, or PBMCs. Subjects who had been exposed to COVID-19, were actively infected with it, or had recovered from it provided the deeply sampled blood TCRbeta repertoires that made up the dataset. The repertoires were released in a freely available public database intended as a resource for research on the immune response to SARS-CoV-2. Samples were obtained from the ongoing ImmuneRACE study (first 160 participants) and from 1,254 subjects provided by 6 global collaborators. A de-identified subject ID, COVID-19 status, age in years and sex were almost always included in the sample metadata. Where HLA class I and class II types were available, the types were taken from metadata supplied by the sample provider, not from assay-based typing. Overall study outcomes, separate from this receptor: Clinical and demographic metadata were provided uncurated, with the amount varying by source and participant.

TCRbeta CDR3 regions were amplified from genomic DNA by means of the immunoSEQ Assay, a bias-controlled multiplex PCR. As for the original processing: The number of nucleated cells in each sample was estimated from the amplification of reference gene primers within the assay. To quantify the absolute abundance of each unique TCRbeta CDR3 rearrangement, sequence reads were collapsed and filtered. Productive Simpson clonality was computed per sample as the square root of Simpson's diversity index over productive rearrangements. The table was pulled from immuneACCESS by TCRdb, which kept in-frame rearrangements only. Such tables lose some clones; where checked, under half of the loss comes from unresolved V genes, and the rest has no known cause. Clone size and the V and J calls come from that table; the DNA yielded D and trimming. Present in this sample are more than 150,000 clones, under 85% of which were seen just once. The ten biggest clones cover approximately 7% of the sample.

Collaborating institutions collected whole blood in K2EDTA tubes following their own protocols. For TCRbeta analysis, collaborators shipped samples as frozen whole blood, isolated PBMCs, or DNA extracted from either of those sample types. After removal of 5 bases from V and 4 bases from J, the junction retains 7 bases not matched to a gene. Taken from cysteine to phenylalanine, the CDR3 has 14 residues. Only the CDR3 part of the read is kept: 42 bases, read in frame from the first base. Reading the germline V gene gives CDR1 SGHVS and CDR2 FQNEAQ. To note about this clone: It has no known antigen specificity. Qualities for individual bases were not recorded, and no much larger clone is one base off.

The rearranged chain carries TRBV7-8 and TRBJ1-2, and 7 junctional nucleotides match TRBD1. This sequence originates from a human donor in a cohort sampled during active COVID-19. Source material: peripheral blood. The nucleotides are TGTGCCAGCAGCGGTAGGGACAGCTCCTATGGCTACACCTTC. Translated, it reads CASSGRDSSYGYTF.